These T cell receptor beta chains were read from a single sample in a study of breast tumors, draining lymph nodes, adjacent tissues. TCRdb re-derived calls from the multiplex PCR reads in MiXCR, one entry per CDR3 protein. Of roughly 70,000 distinct CDR3 sequences in the sample, 43% were seen once. The sequencing sample was made of breast tumor tissue. The receptors here all came from a female donor with breast cancer. Some clones in this sample may be carry-over from other donors' samples. Both conserved end residues are trimmed from each CDR3. Not every row has a clone size; where given, it reads once, few, many or a size class.

v_call clone_size cdr3_aa
TRBV15 once ATSSSRLAGGTDTQY
TRBV6-2/TRBV6-3 many ASSYAQATYEQY
TRBV5-8 many ASSLVLAGAGEQY
TRBV7-8 many ASSYIADTQY
TRBV6-2/TRBV6-3 many ASSPRTGYYNEQF
TRBV16 many ASSQQQGRTHEQY
TRBV20-1 NA SARQGAGWEKLF
TRBV25-1 many ASSALQGFKETQY
TRBV4-1 many ASSYTVVSGTAGNTIY
TRBV20-1 many SARIRDRLYEQY
TRBV29-1 medium-sized SVQKGGRAVHEQY
TRBV7-8 NA ASSPAGEGTAQY
TRBV6-4 NA ASAGGTGLPAF
TRBV29-1 few SVERLEAEQF